These 27 T cell receptor beta chains share one sample of origin, sequenced in a study of neoadjuvant nivolumab and ipilimumab in lung cancer. Only in-frame clones appear in the TCRdb table, and some are missing; sequencing was by immunoSEQ multiplex PCR. This table has roughly 23,000 clones, approximately 77% appearing once. This specimen consisted of peripheral blood, obtained before neoadjuvant nivolumab, alone or with ipilimumab. The receptors originated from an adult with non-small cell lung cancer.

The chain couples TRBV5-5 to TRBJ1-1, with D perhaps matching TRBD1 (6 bases). Germline values: CDR1 SGHKS, CDR2 YYEKEE (reference sequence). Deletions cut 2 bases from V and 1 base from J, with 9 bases between. This CDR3 has 14 residues. The CDR3 sequence is CASSFSTGNTEAFF. In DNA form, the CDR3 reads TGTGCCAGCAGCTTCTCGACAGGGAACACTGAAGCTTTCTTT.

The chain combines TRBV7-2 with TRBJ1-2; D possibly corresponds to TRBD1 (5 bases). The germline CDR1 and CDR2 sequences are SGHTA and FQGNSA. The V end lost 2 bases, the J end lost 8 bases, and 18 bases lay between the germline ends. The CDR3 runs to 15 residues. The CDR3 here is CASSLSGTRAYGYTF. The CDR3 DNA follows: TGTGCCAGCAGCTTATCGGGGACGAGGGCCTACGGCTACACCTTC.

The V and J genes are TRBV29-1 and TRBJ2-5; D ambiguous. The V gene lost 3 bases and the J gene lost 5 bases, with 13 bases spanning the gap. CDR1 is SQVTM and CDR2 is ANQGSEA in the germline V gene. This CDR3 region has 13 residues. CDR3 in amino acids: CSVDSPYSETQYF. CDR3 nucleotide sequence: TGCAGCGTTGATTCGCCCTACTCGGAGACCCAGTACTTC.

This clone has a handful of counts. In DNA form, the CDR3 reads TGTGCCAGCAGCCTAGCGGGAGGCCGATACGAGCAGTACTTC. Translating it yields CASSLAGGRYEQYF. The rearrangement uses TRBV27 and TRBJ2-7, with 11 nucleotides matching TRBD2. V gave up 6 bases and J gave up 4 bases; unmatched junction bases: 5. Germline CDR1 MNHEY, CDR2 SMNVEV (reference sequence). The CDR3 runs to 14 residues.

The rearrangement links TRBV2 to TRBJ1-1; unclear D gene. Germline V gene data show CDR1 as SNHLY and CDR2 as FYNNEI. The CDR3 is 14 amino acids. Trimming left V 2 bases short and J 6 bases short, with 13 bases between. CDR3 sequence (DNA): TGTGCCAGCAGTGAACGTAAAGATTTCCCTGAAGCTTTCTTT. It encodes CASSERKDFPEAFF. Looking up the rest from reference TRBV2 and TRBJ1-1 gives the full variable domain: EPEVTQTPSHQVTQMGQEVILRCVPISNHLYFYWYRQILGQKVEFLVSFYNNEISEKSEIFDDQFSVERPDGSNFTLKIRSTKLEDSAMYFCASSERKDFPEAFFGQGTRLTVV.

The rearrangement links TRBV5-1 to TRBJ1-2; tentatively, D is TRBD1 (6 bases). Between the trimmed V and J ends, which lost 4 bases and 1 base, there was a span of 11 bases. Germline assignment: CDR1 SGHRS and CDR2 YFSETQ. The length of the CDR3 is 14 residues. The CDR3 region is CASSGDRNNYGYTF. The DNA of the CDR3 is TGCGCCAGCAGCGGTGACAGGAATAACTATGGCTACACCTTC.

This chain links TRBV5-4 with TRBJ1-1, with unresolved D. This CDR3 has 11 residues. Trimming cost V 5 bases and J 2 bases, with 4 bases left between them. Germline CDR1 and CDR2: SGHNT and YYREEE (reference sequence). As DNA, the CDR3 is TGTGCCAGCAGTTTTAACACTGAAGCTTTCTTT. Translation: CASSFNTEAFF.

This chain connects TRBV4-2 to TRBJ2-3; 9 bases match TRBD1. This CDR3 is built from 16 residues. The germline gives CDR1 LGHNA, CDR2 YNFKEQ. V gave up 2 bases and J gave up 3 bases; unmatched junction bases: 6. CDR3 amino acids: CASSQNYRGQTDTQYF. The CDR3 DNA sequence: TGTGCCAGCAGCCAAAACTACAGGGGGCAGACAGATACGCAGTATTTT.

This chain joins TRBV5-4 and TRBJ2-5, with 7 positions matching TRBD1. The CDR3 extends over 14 amino acids. Trimming at V came to 4 bases and at J to 5 bases, leaving 8 bases not matched to a gene. Germline-derived CDR1 and CDR2 are SGHNT and YYREEE (reference sequence). The CDR3 DNA follows: TGTGCCAGCAGCATGACAGGGATTGGCGAGACCCAGTACTTC. Its translation: CASSMTGIGETQYF.

This chain uses TRBV5-8 with TRBJ2-7; 7 bases agree with TRBD1. The germline CDR1 and CDR2 sequences are SGHTS and YDEGEE. CDR3 length equals 13 residues. The V and J ends lost 4 bases and 5 bases, in that order; junction bases with no gene match: 6. In DNA form, the CDR3 reads TGTGCCAGCAGCAAATACAGGGGCCACGAGCAGTACTTC. It specifies CASSKYRGHEQYF.

Written as DNA, the CDR3 is TGTGCCAGCAGTTTATCGAGGGCCAGCACGAATGAGCAGTTCTTC. Translated: CASSLSRASTNEQFF. The chain couples TRBV27 to TRBJ2-1; D is possibly TRBD2 (5 bases). The germline CDR1 and CDR2 sequences are MNHEY and SMNVEV (reference sequence). Deletions cut 0 bases from V and 7 bases from J, with 13 bases between. The CDR3 is made up of 15 amino acids.

This chain joins TRBV18 and TRBJ1-1; D is ambiguous. CDR3 length equals 14 residues. The V end was cut by 9 bases, the J end by 1 base, with 15 bases between. Germline CDR1 KGHSH, CDR2 LQKENI. The CDR3 DNA follows: TGTGCCAGTTTTAGGACGGTTGAGAACACTGAAGCTTTCTTT. Amino acids: CASFRTVENTEAFF.

The chain joins TRBV6-1 to TRBJ2-7; D may be TRBD1 or TRBD2 (7 bases each). The V and J ends lost 2 bases and 6 bases respectively, with 14 bases between them. This CDR3 spans 14 amino acids. Germline CDR1 reads MNHNS; CDR2 reads SASEGT. CDR3 nucleotides: TGTGCCAGCAGTGAATTGGGAGGGGGCGTCGAGCAGTACTTC. It yields the protein CASSELGGGVEQYF.

The chain is built from TRBV18 and TRBJ2-7; D gene uncertain. This CDR3 has 14 amino acids. V lost 0 bases and J lost 0, with 6 bases in between. The germline gives CDR1 KGHSH, CDR2 LQKENI. The CDR3 loop reads CASSPPSNSYEQYF. CDR3 DNA sequence: TGTGCCAGCTCACCACCTTCGAACTCCTACGAGCAGTACTTC.

CDR3 bases: TGTGCCAGCAGCCTCACAGATACGCAGTATTTT. It specifies CASSLTDTQYF. The chain employs TRBV11-1 and TRBJ2-3; D is undetermined. The germline V and J ends were trimmed by 5 bases and 2 bases, with 2 bases remaining between them. The CDR3 has 11 residues. In germline, CDR1 is SGHAT, CDR2 FQDESV (reference sequence).

In nucleotides, the CDR3 is TGTGCCAGCAGCTTAGCAGGCCTGGGGCTGAACACTGAAGCTTTCTTT. It translates to CASSLAGLGLNTEAFF. The chain employs TRBV7-9 and TRBJ1-1; TRBD1 is a possible D gene (5 bases). V was pared by 0 bases and J by 0 bases, with 11 bases between. CDR1 is SEHNR and CDR2 is FQNEAQ in the germline V gene (reference sequence). This CDR3 is built from 16 residues.

The rearrangement uses TRBV5-1 and TRBJ2-3, with D possibly matching TRBD2 (7 bases). V was trimmed by 2 bases and J by 0 bases, leaving 13 bases between them. Germline CDR1 reads SGHRS; CDR2 reads YFSETQ. This CDR3 region has 16 residues. The CDR3 region is CASSLEGGESTDTQYF. The CDR3 DNA is TGCGCCAGCAGCTTAGAAGGGGGGGAGAGCACAGATACGCAGTATTTT. The variable domain in full, with the rest retrieved from reference TRBV5-1 and TRBJ2-3, is KAGVTQTPRYLIKTRGQQVTLSCSPISGHRSVSWYQQTPGQGLQFLFEYFSETQRNKGNFPGRFSGRQFSNSRSEMNVSTLELGDSALYLCASSLEGGESTDTQYFGPGTRLTVL.

This clone was detected only once. V gene TRBV6-5 combines with J gene TRBJ2-7; D not resolved. The CDR3 runs to 13 residues. Trimming pared 2 bases from V and 2 bases from J, leaving 7 bases between. CDR1 is MNHEY, CDR2 SVGAGI, per germline. The DNA for the CDR3 is TGTGCCAGCAGTTACGGAGAAACCTACGAGCAGTACTTC. It encodes CASSYGETYEQYF.

This clone was observed a handful of times. The chain carries TRBV5-1 and TRBJ2-1; D is possibly TRBD2 (5 bases). V was trimmed by 0 bases and J by 3 bases, leaving 10 bases between them. Per germline, CDR1 SGHRS and CDR2 YFSETQ. The CDR3 runs to 15 residues. The CDR3 protein is CASSLGLTYYNEQFF. In DNA form, the CDR3 reads TGCGCCAGCAGCTTGGGACTAACCTACTACAATGAGCAGTTCTTC. Filled out from reference TRBV5-1 and TRBJ2-1, the complete variable domain reads KAGVTQTPRYLIKTRGQQVTLSCSPISGHRSVSWYQQTPGQGLQFLFEYFSETQRNKGNFPGRFSGRQFSNSRSEMNVSTLELGDSALYLCASSLGLTYYNEQFFGPGTRLTVL.

The chain's CDR3 is CASSLGSNQPQHF. DNA of the CDR3: TGTGCCAGCTCGCTGGGTAGCAATCAGCCCCAGCATTTT. This chain joins TRBV18 and TRBJ1-5, with unresolved D. V lost 6 bases and J 0 bases, leaving 6 bases between the germline ends. The CDR3 has 13 residues. The germline gives CDR1 KGHSH, CDR2 LQKENI.

The J gene is TRBJ2-7, the V gene TRBV5-6, with 8 nucleotides matching TRBD2. The germline V gene has CDR1 SGHDT and CDR2 YYEEEE. Unmatched junction bases numbered 12, after V lost 2 bases and J lost 8 bases. The CDR3 contains 15 residues. Written as DNA, the CDR3 is TGTGCCAGCAGCTTACTACTAGCGGCACATAGGCAGCAGTACTTC. Translated, it gives CASSLLLAAHRQQYF.

The rearrangement uses TRBV7-2 and TRBJ2-3; tentative D call: TRBD2 (5 bases). V was trimmed by 1 base and J by 0 bases, leaving 11 bases between them. The germline gives CDR1 SGHTA, CDR2 FQGNSA. The CDR3 runs to 16 residues. CDR3: CASSLVPGGSTDTQYF. In nucleotides, the CDR3 is TGTGCCAGCAGCTTAGTCCCCGGCGGGAGCACAGATACGCAGTATTTT.

The chain is built from TRBV9 and TRBJ1-3; D ambiguous. The germline CDR1 and CDR2 sequences are SGDLS and YYNGEE. V was clipped by 4 bases and J by 0 bases, with 11 bases between them. The CDR3 is 15 amino acids. CDR3 DNA: TGTGCCAGCAGCCCTTTCCCTGACTCTGGAAACACCATATATTTT. It yields the protein CASSPFPDSGNTIYF. Full variable domain (remainder filled in from reference TRBV9 and TRBJ1-3): DSGVTQTPKHLITATGQRVTLRCSPRSGDLSVYWYQQSLDQGLQFLIQYYNGEERAKGNILERFSAQQFPDLHSELNLSSLELGDSALYFCASSPFPDSGNTIYFGEGSWLTVV.

This CDR3 reads CASSAYQGLHGYTF. The CDR3, as DNA: TGTGCCAGCAGCGCCTATCAGGGGTTACATGGCTACACCTTC. The gene calls are TRBV7-2 and TRBJ1-2; D possibly corresponds to TRBD1 (6 bases). This CDR3 has 14 residues. The ends were cut back, 5 bases at V and 6 bases at J, with 16 bases in the middle. Germline CDR1 is SGHTA and CDR2 is FQGNSA.

V and J are TRBV11-1 and TRBJ2-2; D call uncertain. V lost 3 bases and J lost 0, with 5 bases in between. CDR3 length: 14 residues. CDR1 is SGHAT and CDR2 is FQDESV in the germline V gene (reference sequence). For the CDR3, the DNA is TGTGCCAGCAGCTTGGCAGCGAACACCGGGGAGCTGTTTTTT. It encodes CASSLAANTGELFF.

The chain has TRBV11-2 and TRBJ2-7; 12 bases are a match to TRBD2. The CDR3 extends over 15 amino acids. The junction had 4 bases not matched to a gene; V was cut back by 5 bases and J by 2 bases. Germline V gene lookup returns CDR1 SGHAT and CDR2 FQNNGV. The DNA for the CDR3 is TGTGCCAGCAGCCGGACTAGCGGGACCCCCTACGAGCAGTACTTC. Residues: CASSRTSGTPYEQYF.

V usage is TRBV5-1 and J usage is TRBJ1-2; weak D call: TRBD1 (6 bases). Germline CDR1 SGHRS, CDR2 YFSETQ. V was clipped by 0 bases and J by 6 bases, with 15 bases between them. CDR3 size: 15 residues. Written as DNA, the CDR3 is TGCGCCAGCAGCTTGGGGGGGCACAGTATCGATGGCTACACCTTC. Translating it yields CASSLGGHSIDGYTF.